This record looks at one T cell receptor beta chain sequence and its context. Sequenced by immunoSEQ multiplex PCR; TCRdb stores in-frame clones only, minus some. The sample holds about 140,000 clones; around 85% are singletons and the top ten take roughly 8.7%. These data belong to a study of control samples from healthy donors and cancer patients. Unmatched junction bases numbered 10, after V lost 7 bases and J lost 13 bases. The CDR3 consists of 12 residues. Germline CDR1 and CDR2: LNHDA and SQIVND (reference sequence). This sequence was found in a woman in her thirties in good health. The material sequenced was blood. This chain connects TRBV19 to TRBJ1-1; TRBD1 matches 9 bases. The CDR3 spells CASILTGGKLFF. Written as DNA, the CDR3 is TGTGCCAGTATTTTAACAGGGGGCAAGCTTTTCTTT.